The source of this TCR beta chain is a study of cytomegalovirus exposure and HLA in healthy donors (dated by TCRdb to 2017 to 2019). About the study as a whole: According to an earlier analysis of 587 of the donors, 150 million to 200 million T cells yielded 100 million or so unique TCR beta sequences and approximately 300 Gb of sequence data. About 300 gigabases of sequencing data and tens of millions of unique TCR sequences were included in an early release covering around 650 HLA-typed donors. In the later analysis, no new phenotypic data were used to find candidate immune exposures; instead, reliance was placed on TCR beta sequences and their occurrence across donors. Genome-wide SNP genotypes for about 60% of the roughly 670 donors were used in a later genetic analysis, which treated that subset as a discovery cohort. In an earlier analysis of 500 to 650 of the donors, high-throughput TCR beta sequencing was used to judge whether each TCR beta V gene segment behaved as functional or pseudogenic. A later analysis re-examined previously published TCR beta repertoires from hundreds of donors and added high-resolution HLA genotyping to investigate patterns of TCR occurrence. The study profiled the T cell repertoires of 666 subjects by immunosequencing and related them to cytomegalovirus serostatus. Every repertoire in the discovery cohort had been generated on one and the same sequencing platform. HLA typing included class I and class II loci at four-digit resolution. Among 300 to 500 genotyped donors of the cohort, an average of around 220,000 unique TCR beta nucleotide sequences was sequenced per donor, of which about 19% were non-productive. To predict cytomegalovirus infection status, the study combined high-throughput TCR immunosequencing, statistical association of individual TCRs with disease status, and machine learning. The study aimed to test whether cataloging public T cell receptors could reveal signatures of past pathogen exposure. The number of typed donors differed by locus: about 620-630 for A, B, C, DRB1 and DQB1; 500 to 550 for DQA1; roughly 600 for DPA1; and 400 to 480 for DPB1. Several DR-DQ haplotypes were treated as single units for association and clustering because of strong linkage in the cohort. Besides the first cohort of about 730 subjects, a separate validation cohort made up of over 95 different subjects was used. Among the roughly 400 genotyped donors, approximately 82% belonged to the genetic ancestry cluster associated with self-reported Caucasian donors. Alongside the repertoire data, information on donor age, sex, ethnicity and CMV serostatus was compiled.

Libraries were prepared through the immunoSEQ multiplex PCR assay. For the multiplex PCR, a mixture combining 60 forward primers for TCR Vbeta segments and 13 reverse primers for TCR Jbeta segments was used. The CDR3 region of rearranged TCR beta genes was amplified from genomic DNA with a multiplex PCR assay. Amplified TCR beta libraries were sequenced as 87-base-pair reads on the Illumina HiSeq System. The original methods were these. In a later analysis, around 80 million unique TCR beta chains were counted across the roughly 610 repertoires, and roughly 11 million of these chains were shared by at least two donors. Raw reads were error-corrected and collapsed into unique sequences with a nearest-neighbor algorithm that merged closely related sequences to remove PCR and sequencing errors. To assign V, D and J gene segments, CDR3 sequences were aligned to IMGT reference sequences. For a sequence to be retained, a match of at least six nucleotides was required to both a V gene segment and a J gene segment. Rearrangements were called productive when the CDR3 lacked stop codons and stayed in frame with V and J; all others were non-productive. CDR3 was defined by IMGT convention, running from the second conserved V-encoded cysteine to the conserved J-encoded phenylalanine. In an earlier analysis of more than 550 of the donors, sequences lacking an unambiguous match to a single V gene segment were excluded. In an earlier analysis of a few hundred of the donors, V segments were called functional above 56.7% productive rearrangements and were called segregating when the between-donor standard deviation exceeded 5%. A statistical classification framework was built for diagnosing cytomegalovirus status from the catalog of TCR beta chain sequences. In a later analysis, V and J genes were assigned by comparing TCR nucleotide sequences against IMGT/GENE-DB human TR gene sequences. A later analysis assigned CDR3 sequences and most-parsimonious VDJ recombination scenarios with the TCRdist pipeline. In a later analysis, each TCR beta chain was defined by its CDR3 amino acid sequence together with its V-gene family, and reads without a unique V-gene family were excluded. To address suspected cross-contamination and a sequencing artifact, a later analysis removed 592 highly shared, low-generation-probability nucleotide sequences. For each public chain, a later analysis derived a clonal expansion index from normalized ranks of inferred template counts within each repertoire. A later analysis computed generation probabilities with a VDJ recombination model fitted to out-of-frame rearrangements, and checked the results against IGoR. Hypergeometric tests were used in a later analysis to score TCR-TCR, TCR-HLA and TCR-CMV co-occurrence, with a repertoire-size bias correction applied to the TCR pairs. False discovery rates were estimated in a later analysis by permuting HLA or CMV assignments 20 times. A later analysis grouped co-occurring TCRs with DBSCAN, adding TCRdist sequence similarity when clustering within HLA-allele-positive subsets. Repertoires with fewer than 30,000 or more than 120,000 public chains were left out of co-occurrence clustering, as were about 5 repertoires with anomalous nucleotide sharing. TCRdb's version of the immuneACCESS table is confined to in-frame rearrangements and falls short of the full clone set. An unresolved V gene accounts for under half of the shortfall where checked; the remainder is of unknown origin. The DNA was the basis for D and trimming; V, J and clone size are from that table. Recorded for this sample are about 110,000 clones; 65% to 80% of them occurred a single time. 3% to 4% of the sample is held by the ten biggest clonotypes.

As to this clone: The antigen it binds to is not known. No base quality information exists; no much larger clone differs at one position.

Overall study results and their limits: Some IMGT-functional V segments, including TRBV6-2 and TRBV6-3, could not be distinguished by the 87-base-pair reads and were therefore excluded. Roughly uniform sequencing depth across donors was assumed in presence/absence analyses, although this assumption may not hold. In an earlier analysis of 587 of the donors, most TCR beta V segments appeared in productive rearrangements about 87% or about 30% of the time, broadly matching IMGT annotations. When HLA alleles, especially DR and DQ, strongly co-occurred, attributing TCR associations to individual alleles was difficult. In a later analysis, several top co-occurrence clusters were reported to appear linked to parvovirus B19, influenza, CMV and Epstein-Barr virus. HLA typing was unavailable for some donors at each locus, so association tests used only the typed subset. In this cohort, only TCR beta chains were sequenced, and detectable features were limited by the absence of alpha or paired-chain data. A later genetic analysis associated a missense DCLRE1C variant with V-gene and J-gene trimming of TCR beta chains, and an independent cohort replicated the association. In vitro tests confirmed that a few of the cytomegalovirus-associated TCR beta chains recognize cytomegalovirus antigens. The earlier analysis of about 600 of the donors excluded 15 to 20 rarely observed V segments, including chromosome 9 orphons, because counts were too low. Correlated functional status among segregating V segments might reflect linkage disequilibrium, but an unknown experimental factor could not be ruled out. In a later analysis, around 17,000 TCR beta sequences were associated with specific HLA alleles at a false discovery rate of 0.05. Compared with equally common non-associated chains, HLA-associated TCR beta chains in a later analysis were more clonally expanded and had lower generation probabilities. A further reported finding was that TCR beta sequences accurately predicted the HLA-A and HLA-B alleles for most subjects in the first cohort. The study listed 164 TCR beta chains as associated with cytomegalovirus. Most CMV-associated TCR beta chains appeared to be HLA-restricted in a later analysis, and the HLA associations seemed to be driven largely by CMV exposure. The only immune exposure information available for the cohort was CMV serostatus. Most TCR sequences were observed very rarely across donors, whereas some public TCRs were present in many individuals. According to a later genetic analysis, donors in an Asian-associated ancestry cluster had fewer N-insertions in productive TCRs than the approximately 710-donor mean. The classifier was reported to diagnose cytomegalovirus status with high specificity and sensitivity in both the original cohort and the validation cohort. It was suggested by the authors that the approach could potentially be generalized to other disease states and immunological phenotypes. According to a later analysis, TCR association rates differed among HLA loci, with DRB1 alleles showing the most associated TCRs and HLA-C alleles showing the fewest. A cluster of highly shared sequence variants was judged likely to represent a technical artifact of the sequencing pipeline.

The cohort comprised more than 550 healthy bone marrow donors. Cohort members were all nominally healthy when sampled, although unrecorded immune exposures were likely present. The donor was CMV seronegative and was included in the group of under 450 seronegative cohort members. Each donor provided a peripheral blood sample, and peripheral blood mononuclear cells were used for TCR beta sequencing. The Qiagen DNeasy Blood Extraction Kit was used to extract genomic DNA from the blood cell samples. The V end loses 5 bases and the J end loses 5 bases, and a stretch of 16 bases separates them. The CDR3 numbers 15 residues from cysteine through phenylalanine. The entry retains the CDR3 DNA only, 45 bases that are in frame from base 1. From a lookup of the germline V gene (reference sequence), CDR1 and CDR2 are MNHEY and SMNVEV.

The specimen sequenced was PBMCs. The receptor chain draws on TRBV27 and TRBJ1-5; 5 matching bases give a weak D call of TRBD1. This receptor was identified in a woman in her forties in good health and CMV-seronegative. Read as DNA, the sequence is TGTGCCAGCAGTGGGCTGGGGGGGAAGTATCAGCCCCAGCATTTT. This sequence encodes CASSGLGGKYQPQHF.